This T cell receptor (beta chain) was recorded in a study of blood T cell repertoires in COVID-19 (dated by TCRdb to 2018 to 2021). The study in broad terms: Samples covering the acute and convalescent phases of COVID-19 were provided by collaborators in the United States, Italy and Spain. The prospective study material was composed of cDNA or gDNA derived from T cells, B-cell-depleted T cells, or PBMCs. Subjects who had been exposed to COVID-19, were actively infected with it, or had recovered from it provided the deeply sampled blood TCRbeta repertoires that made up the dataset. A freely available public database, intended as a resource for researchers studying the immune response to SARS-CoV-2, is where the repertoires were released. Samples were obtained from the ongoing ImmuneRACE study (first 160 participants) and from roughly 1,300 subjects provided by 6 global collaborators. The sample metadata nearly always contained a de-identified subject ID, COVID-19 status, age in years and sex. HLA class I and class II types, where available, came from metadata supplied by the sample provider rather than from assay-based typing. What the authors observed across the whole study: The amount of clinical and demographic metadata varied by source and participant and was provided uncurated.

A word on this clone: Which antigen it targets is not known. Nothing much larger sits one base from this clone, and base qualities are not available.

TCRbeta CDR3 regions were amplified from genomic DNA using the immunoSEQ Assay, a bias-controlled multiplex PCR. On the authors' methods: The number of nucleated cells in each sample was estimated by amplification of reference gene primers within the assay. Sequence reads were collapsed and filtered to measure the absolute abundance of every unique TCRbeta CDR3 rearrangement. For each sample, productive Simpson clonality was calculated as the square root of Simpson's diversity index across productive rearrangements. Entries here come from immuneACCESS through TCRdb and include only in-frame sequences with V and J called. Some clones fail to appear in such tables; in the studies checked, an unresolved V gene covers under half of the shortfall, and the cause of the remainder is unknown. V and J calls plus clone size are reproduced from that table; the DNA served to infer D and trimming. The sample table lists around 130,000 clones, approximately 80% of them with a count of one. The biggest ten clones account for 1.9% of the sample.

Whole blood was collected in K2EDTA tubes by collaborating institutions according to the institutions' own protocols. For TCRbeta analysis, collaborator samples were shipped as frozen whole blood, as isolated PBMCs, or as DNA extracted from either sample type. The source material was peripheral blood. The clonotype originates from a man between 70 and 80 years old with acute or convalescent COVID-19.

The DNA sequence follows: TGTGCCAGCAGCCTCGGACAGGTTTTAAAAGGCCCTTACGGGAGTCAGCCCCAGCATTTT. Protein translation: CASSLGQVLKGPYGSQPQHF. Recombination connected TRBV7-8 to TRBJ1-5; TRBD1 fits 7 bases in the junction. Trimming removed 5 bases from V and 6 bases from J; the gene matches leave 25 bases unexplained. The CDR3 runs 20 amino acids, cysteine and phenylalanine included. The DNA shown is the 60-base CDR3, in frame from base 1. CDR1 and CDR2 were assigned from the germline V gene as SGHVS and FQNEAQ.